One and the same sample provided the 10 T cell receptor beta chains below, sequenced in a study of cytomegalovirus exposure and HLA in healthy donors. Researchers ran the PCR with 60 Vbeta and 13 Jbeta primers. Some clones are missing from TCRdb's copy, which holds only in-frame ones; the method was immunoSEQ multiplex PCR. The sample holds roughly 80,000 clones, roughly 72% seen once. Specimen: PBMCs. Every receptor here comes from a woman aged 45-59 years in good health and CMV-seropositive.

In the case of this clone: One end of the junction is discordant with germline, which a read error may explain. The CDR3 here is CASSLNYNEKLFF. DNA of the CDR3: TGTGCTAGCAGCTTAAACTATAATGAAAAACTGTTTTTT. The V call is TRBV7-7, the J call TRBJ1-4; D is undetermined. Germline CDR1 reads SSHAT; CDR2 reads FNYEAQ (reference sequence). The CDR3 totals 13 residues.

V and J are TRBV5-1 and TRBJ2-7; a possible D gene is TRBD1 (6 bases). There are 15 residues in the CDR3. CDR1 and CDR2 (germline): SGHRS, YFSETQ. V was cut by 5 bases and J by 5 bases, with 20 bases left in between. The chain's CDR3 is CASRNGTPPGNEQYF. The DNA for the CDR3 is TGCGCCAGCAGGAACGGGACACCCCCGGGCAACGAGCAGTACTTC.

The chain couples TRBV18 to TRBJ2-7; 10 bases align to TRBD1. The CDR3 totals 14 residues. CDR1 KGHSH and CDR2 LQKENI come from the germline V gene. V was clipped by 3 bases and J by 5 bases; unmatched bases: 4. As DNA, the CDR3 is TGTGCCAGCTCACCCGGGACAGGGGAAAACGAGCAGTACTTC. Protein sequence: CASSPGTGENEQYF.

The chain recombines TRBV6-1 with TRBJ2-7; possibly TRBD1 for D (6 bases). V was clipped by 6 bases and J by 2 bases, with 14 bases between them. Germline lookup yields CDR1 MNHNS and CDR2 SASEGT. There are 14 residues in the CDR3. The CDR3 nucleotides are TGTGCCAGCAGATTCAGGGGCTTGACCTACGAGCAGTACTTC. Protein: CASRFRGLTYEQYF.

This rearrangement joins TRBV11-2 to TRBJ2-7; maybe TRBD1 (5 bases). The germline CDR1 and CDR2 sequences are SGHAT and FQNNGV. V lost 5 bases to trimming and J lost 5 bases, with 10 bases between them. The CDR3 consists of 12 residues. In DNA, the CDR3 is TGTGCCAGCAGCCCCAGGGCCCACGAGCAGTACTTC. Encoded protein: CASSPRAHEQYF.

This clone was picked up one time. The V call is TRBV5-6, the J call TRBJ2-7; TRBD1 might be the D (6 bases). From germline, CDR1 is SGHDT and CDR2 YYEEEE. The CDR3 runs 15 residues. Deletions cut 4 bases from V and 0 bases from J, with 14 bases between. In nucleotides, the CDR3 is TGTGCCAGCAGCAATTGGGGGCTCTTCTCCTACGAGCAGTACTTC. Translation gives CASSNWGLFSYEQYF.

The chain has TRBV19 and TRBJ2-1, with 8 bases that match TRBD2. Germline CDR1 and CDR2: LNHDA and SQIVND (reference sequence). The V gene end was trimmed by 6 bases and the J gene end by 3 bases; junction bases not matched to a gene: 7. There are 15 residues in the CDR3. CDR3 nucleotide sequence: TGTGCCAGTAGGCCTCCCGGGACTAGCTACAATGAGCAGTTCTTC. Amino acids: CASRPPGTSYNEQFF.

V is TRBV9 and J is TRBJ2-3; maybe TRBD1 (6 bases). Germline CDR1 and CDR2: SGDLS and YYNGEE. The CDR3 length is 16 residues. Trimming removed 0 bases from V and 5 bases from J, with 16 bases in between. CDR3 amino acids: CASSVDDRLSKDTQYF. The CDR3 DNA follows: TGTGCCAGCAGCGTAGACGACAGGTTGAGTAAAGATACGCAGTATTTT.

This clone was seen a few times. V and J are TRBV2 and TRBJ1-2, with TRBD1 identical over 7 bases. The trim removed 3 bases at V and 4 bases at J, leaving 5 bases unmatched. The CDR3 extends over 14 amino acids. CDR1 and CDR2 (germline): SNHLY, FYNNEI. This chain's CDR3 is CASSDLSGGYGYTF. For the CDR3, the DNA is TGTGCCAGCAGTGATTTGTCAGGGGGCTATGGCTACACCTTC.

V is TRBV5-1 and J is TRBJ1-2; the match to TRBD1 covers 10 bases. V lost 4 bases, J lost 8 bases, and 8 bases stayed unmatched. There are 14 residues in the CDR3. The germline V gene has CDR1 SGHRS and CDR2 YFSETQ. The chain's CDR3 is CASSVDRGADGYTF. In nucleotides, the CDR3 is TGCGCCAGCAGCGTGGACAGGGGGGCAGACGGCTACACCTTC.